This is a list of T cell receptor beta chains from one sample in a study of T cells in Graves' hyperthyroidism and ophthalmopathy. TCRdb independently ran MiXCR on the multiplex PCR reads; one entry per CDR3 protein. The sample yields about 98,000 distinct CDR3 sequences, 35% to 50% seen once. Sequencing was performed on peripheral blood or thyroid tissue (not recorded which). These receptors came from a woman aged 25 to 45 with Graves' hyperthyroidism. Both conserved end residues are part of each CDR3. Fields, in order: clone size, J gene, V gene, D gene, CDR3 DNA, CDR3 protein. A D gene is named only where the DNA matches it firmly. Not every row has a clone size; where given, it reads once, few, many or a size class.

- TRBJ2-7 TRBV24-1 TRBD1 TGCGCCACCAGTGAAGGGACAGGGGTAGAATACGAGCAGTACTTC CATSEGTGVEYEQYF
many TRBJ2-5 TRBV6-5 TRBD2 TGTGCCAGCACCCCTAGCGGACAAGAGATCCAGTACTTC CASTPSGQEIQYF
- TRBJ2-2 TRBV7-9 TRBD2 TGTGCCAGCAGCGGGGGGACTAGCGGGACCAGGGAGCTGTTTTTT CASSGGTSGTRELFF
many TRBJ2-5 TRBV7-9 - TGTGCCAGCAGCTTAAATCGGCGGCGGCGAGGGGAGACCCAGTACTTC CASSLNRRRRGETQYF
- TRBJ2-1 TRBV7-6 - TGTGCTAGCAGCTTATCGGCCGATAATAGCAATGAGCAGTTCTTC CASSLSADNSNEQFF
many TRBJ2-7 TRBV4-1 TRBD2 TGCGCCAGCAGCCAAACGTATAGCGGGAAAACCTACGAGCAGTACTTC CASSQTYSGKTYEQYF
many TRBJ1-5 TRBV19 - TGTGCCAGTAGTATCCCCTCGGGCTTTCAGCCCCAGCATTTT CASSIPSGFQPQHF
many TRBJ2-7 TRBV9 TRBD1 TGTGCCAGCAGCGTAGGGGTAGGACAGGTCGACGAGCAGTACTTC CASSVGVGQVDEQYF
many TRBJ1-2 TRBV4-1 - TGCGCCAGTACCGACAGTTGGGCCGTTGGCTACACCTTC CASTDSWAVGYTF
- TRBJ1-5 TRBV12-3/TRBV12-4 TRBD1 TGTGCCAGCAGTTTAATCCCGGGACAGGGGGAATTGGATCAGCCCCAGCATTTT CASSLIPGQGELDQPQHF
many TRBJ2-7 TRBV11-3 - TGTGCCAGCAGCTTAGAGTTTAGAAGCGAGCAGTACTTC CASSLEFRSEQYF
- TRBJ2-2 TRBV7-2 - TGTGCCAGCAGGCGGAGTAGCGGCGGCACCGGGGAGCTGTTTTTT CASRRSSGGTGELFF
many TRBJ1-1 TRBV7-2 - TGTGCCAGCAGCCCCGCCGGGCGGAACACTGAAGCTTTCTTT CASSPAGRNTEAFF
many TRBJ2-5 TRBV28 - TGTGCCAGCAGACAACAGGGAAGAGAGACCCAGTACTTC CASRQQGRETQYF
- TRBJ1-5 TRBV7-3 - TGTGCCAGCAGCTTTGGTACAGGGTGGCAAGAGACCCAGCATTTT CASSFGTGWQETQHF
- TRBJ1-3 TRBV7-4 - - CASSSRGTGKAFFGQGTIYF
- TRBJ2-7 TRBV29-1 - TGCAGCGTGAGGGGGGCAGGACATAAGACCTACGAGCAGTACTTC CSVRGAGHKTYEQYF
many TRBJ1-1 TRBV7-6 TRBD1 TGTGCCAGCAGCCCAAAAACGAGGGACAGCTCCCCGTCGAACACTGAAGCTTTCTTT CASSPKTRDSSPSNTEAFF
many TRBJ1-5 TRBV7-8 - TGTGCCAGCAGCTTCGGTGTCACCTTGGAGCCCCAGCATTTT CASSFGVTLEPQHF
many TRBJ1-3 TRBV20-1 - TGCAGTGCTAGAGTGAAATGGACAGCTTCTTACTCTGGAAACACCATATATTTT CSARVKWTASYSGNTIYF
many TRBJ2-5 TRBV9 - TGTGCCAGCAGCGTAGCTGACAACCCCCAAGAGACCCAGTACTTC CASSVADNPQETQYF
many TRBJ1-6 TRBV12-3/TRBV12-4 TRBD1 TGTGCCAGCAGTCTTGGGACAGGGAGGTCACCCCTCCACTTT CASSLGTGRSPLHF